This T cell receptor beta chain derives from a study of blood T cell repertoires in COVID-19. Study-level information: Acute and convalescent COVID-19 samples came from the United States, Italy and Spain. PBMCs, B-cell-depleted T cells, or T cells provided the cDNA or gDNA that made up the material.

Per germline, CDR1 SQVTM and CDR2 ANQGSEA. The CDR3 runs to 12 residues. The V end lost 4 bases, the J end lost 8 bases, and 14 bases lay between the germline ends. In the source study's methods: Amplification of reference gene primers provided the estimated nucleated cell counts. Only in-frame clones appear in the TCRdb table, and some are missing; sequencing was by immunoSEQ multiplex PCR. Clone size and V and J calls were adopted from that table, with D and trimming inferred from the DNA. The sample carries some 99,000 clones, 75% to 90% recorded once. The receptor was derived from a woman aged 55-75 years with acute or convalescent COVID-19. This chain joins TRBV29-1 and TRBJ1-2, with TRBD1 as a possible D gene (6 bases). The source material was peripheral blood. CDR3 protein: CSVGKQGGGYTF. DNA of the CDR3: TGCAGCGTTGGAAAACAGGGTGGGGGCTACACCTTC. The full variable domain, its missing parts supplied by reference TRBV29-1 and TRBJ1-2, is SAVISQKPSRDICQRGTSLTIQCQVDSQVTMMFWYRQQPGQSLTLIATANQGSEATYESGFVIDKFPISRPNLTFSTLTVSNMSPEDSSIYLCSVGKQGGGYTFGSGTRLTVV.